Below are 19 T cell receptor beta chains sequenced from a single sample in a study of OX40 agonist ivuxolimab in advanced cancers. The table came from immunoSEQ multiplex PCR; TCRdb's copy has only in-frame clones and leaves some out. Of approximately 18,000 clones in the sample, 73% were seen once. Sample: CD4+ or CD8+ T cells sorted from blood, taken in a trial of the OX40 agonist ivuxolimab. The receptors stem from an adult with an advanced solid tumor such as melanoma, head and neck, liver or kidney cancer.

This clone appeared a single time. The chain uses TRBV6-6 and TRBJ2-7, with 7 bases identical to TRBD2. The CDR3 consists of 14 residues. The trim removed 10 bases at V and 4 bases at J, leaving 13 bases unmatched. CDR1 and CDR2 from the germline V gene are MNHNY and SVGAGI (reference sequence). For the CDR3, the DNA is TGTGCCACCAAAGGGGACTACCTTGGGTACGAGCAGTACTTC. This sequence encodes CATKGDYLGYEQYF.

This chain uses TRBV4-3 with TRBJ1-6, with a tentative D call TRBD1 (6 bases). The CDR3 spans 13 residues. V lost 3 bases, J lost 8 bases, and 8 bases lay in between. The V gene's germline CDR1 is LGHNA and CDR2 YSLEER. The CDR3 DNA sequence: TGCGCCAGCAGCCAGGACAGCTATTCACCCCTCCACTTT. It encodes CASSQDSYSPLHF.

The chain has TRBV7-9 and TRBJ1-2, with D possibly being TRBD1 (6 bases). Germline V gene lookup returns CDR1 SEHNR and CDR2 FQNEAQ (reference sequence). Trimming took off 2 bases at V and 5 bases at J, with 15 bases between the two ends. The CDR3 loop spans 15 amino acids. This CDR3 reads CASSLWTEDLYGYTF. The CDR3 nucleotides are TGTGCCAGCAGCTTATGGACAGAGGATCTATATGGCTACACCTTC.

The chain combines TRBV2 with TRBJ2-1; D not certain. Per germline, CDR1 SNHLY and CDR2 FYNNEI. Trimming shortened V by 7 bases and J by 9 bases, and 10 bases separated the two germline ends. The CDR3 sequence is 11 residues long. CDR3 nucleotide sequence: TGTGCCAGCATGTCCGTTCGTGAGCAGTTCTTC. Translated, it gives CASMSVREQFF. Filled out from reference TRBV2 and TRBJ2-1, the complete variable domain reads EPEVTQTPSHQVTQMGQEVILRCVPISNHLYFYWYRQILGQKVEFLVSFYNNEISEKSEIFDDQFSVERPDGSNFTLKIRSTKLEDSAMYFCASMSVREQFFGPGTRLTVL.

This clone was recorded a few times. The chain employs TRBV11-2 and TRBJ1-1; a possible D gene is TRBD1 (6 bases). V lost 4 bases and J lost 1, with 10 bases in between. The CDR3 runs 14 residues. The germline gives CDR1 SGHAT, CDR2 FQNNGV. The CDR3 DNA follows: TGTGCCAGCAGCTGGGGGGCCCAGAACACTGAAGCTTTCTTT. Translated, it gives CASSWGAQNTEAFF.

The V call is TRBV7-9, the J call TRBJ2-7; D remains ambiguous. CDR1 SEHNR and CDR2 FQNEAQ come from the germline V gene (reference sequence). The CDR3 is made up of 13 amino acids. V was clipped by 5 bases and J by 3 bases, with 11 bases between them. CDR3: CASSPHSSYEQYF. The CDR3 DNA follows: TGTGCCAGCAGCCCCCACAGTAGCTACGAGCAGTACTTC.

The chain joins TRBV6-6 to TRBJ2-7; possible D gene TRBD1, 5 bases. CDR1 MNHNY and CDR2 SVGAGI come from the germline V gene (reference sequence). This CDR3 has 13 residues. With 8 bases removed from V and 4 bases from J, the gap between germline ends came to 15 bases. CDR3 amino acids: CASGEETAYEQYF. CDR3 DNA sequence: TGTGCCAGCGGAGAGGAGACAGCTTACGAGCAGTACTTC.

This sequence joins TRBV15 and TRBJ2-5; possible D gene TRBD1, 5 bases. V dropped 0 bases and J dropped 5 bases, with 10 bases sitting between them. The CDR3 has 14 residues. Per germline, CDR1 LNHNV and CDR2 YYDKDF (reference sequence). CDR3 sequence reads: CATSREARQETQYF. The CDR3 DNA reads as TGTGCCACCAGCAGAGAGGCCAGACAGGAGACCCAGTACTTC.

The chain combines TRBV6-5 with TRBJ1-1; the D is unclear. CDR3 length equals 13 residues. V gave up 0 bases and J gave up 4 bases, with 6 bases separating them. Germline V gives CDR1 MNHEY, CDR2 SVGAGI. CDR3 protein: CASSYSWGTEAFF. The DNA for the CDR3 is TGTGCCAGCAGTTACTCCTGGGGCACTGAAGCTTTCTTT.

V gene TRBV4-1 combines with J gene TRBJ2-7; D is ambiguous. V was trimmed by 1 base and J by 3 bases, leaving 10 bases between them. Germline V gene data show CDR1 as MGHRA and CDR2 as YSYEKL. This CDR3 is 14 amino acids long. The CDR3 protein is CASSQGRFDYEQYF. The CDR3 region has the DNA TGCGCCAGCAGCCAAGGCAGGTTCGACTACGAGCAGTACTTC.

The chain has TRBV5-4 and TRBJ2-7; either TRBD1 or TRBD2 may fit D (5 bases each). The V gene lost 5 bases and the J gene lost 5 bases, with 14 bases spanning the gap. Germline-derived CDR1 and CDR2 are SGHNT and YYREEE (reference sequence). This CDR3 is 13 amino acids long. As DNA, the CDR3 is TGTGCCAGCAGTTTTGGGGGTAGCGACGAGCAGTACTTC. This codes for CASSFGGSDEQYF.

The table lists this clone with a few counts. The chain couples TRBV9 to TRBJ2-3; D is tentatively TRBD1 or TRBD2 (5 bases each). The CDR3 spans 16 residues. Germline CDR1 and CDR2: SGDLS and YYNGEE. V lost 0 bases and J lost 0, with 11 bases in between. CDR3 residues: CASSVERGQSTDTQYF. For the CDR3, the DNA is TGTGCCAGCAGCGTAGAGAGGGGTCAGAGCACAGATACGCAGTATTTT.

V usage is TRBV7-8 and J usage is TRBJ1-1, with 7 bases matching TRBD1. The trim removed 5 bases at V and 4 bases at J, leaving 13 bases unmatched. The germline V gene has CDR1 SGHVS and CDR2 FQNEAQ. This CDR3 has 16 amino acids. The CDR3 loop reads CASSIGSRQGTTEAFF. The CDR3 nucleotides are TGTGCCAGCAGCATAGGGTCCAGACAGGGAACCACTGAAGCTTTCTTT.

This clone appeared a single time. The chain joins TRBV5-8 to TRBJ2-1, with 10 bases lining up with TRBD2. The germline V gene encodes CDR1 SGHTS and CDR2 YDEGEE. V shed 6 bases and J 3 bases; nucleotides not matched to a gene: 3. This CDR3 contains 14 residues. CDR3 DNA: TGTGCCAGCATAGGACTAGCGGTCTACAATGAGCAGTTCTTC. This codes for CASIGLAVYNEQFF.

The CDR3 is CASSLQGAQNIQYF. The CDR3 bases are TGTGCCAGCAGTTTACAGGGGGCACAAAACATTCAGTACTTC. The chain employs TRBV6-5 and TRBJ2-4, with TRBD1 matching over 9 bases. Germline trimming cut 4 bases from V and 5 bases from J; bases unmatched to any gene: 3. The CDR3 extends over 14 amino acids. CDR1 is MNHEY and CDR2 is SVGAGI in the germline V gene.

The chain has TRBV5-4 and TRBJ2-1; D ambiguous. The CDR3 spans 17 residues. Per the germline V gene, CDR1 is SGHNT and CDR2 is YYREEE (reference sequence). The ends were cut back, 0 bases at V and 0 bases at J, with 13 bases in the middle. As DNA, the CDR3 is TGTGCCAGCAGCTTGGGCGAGCTGGGTAGCTCCTACAATGAGCAGTTCTTC. This translates into CASSLGELGSSYNEQFF.

The chain is built from TRBV28 and TRBJ2-4, with 8 bases that match TRBD1. CDR3 length: 16 residues. Germline CDR1 MDHEN, CDR2 SYDVKM. V trimming: 1 base; J trimming: 2 bases; junction bases outside the gene matches: 4. The CDR3 sequence: CASSLSGGKSKNIQYF. The CDR3 DNA follows: TGTGCCAGCAGTTTATCAGGGGGCAAATCCAAAAACATTCAGTACTTC.

This clone appeared once. The chain has TRBV27 and TRBJ1-1; D is unclear. V was trimmed by 3 bases and J by 0 bases, leaving 8 bases between them. Per the germline V gene, CDR1 is MNHEY and CDR2 is SMNVEV (reference sequence). This CDR3 region has 14 residues. CDR3 bases: TGTGCCAGCAGTTTCTCAGACGTGAACACTGAAGCTTTCTTT. Protein sequence: CASSFSDVNTEAFF.

The chain links TRBV21-1 to TRBJ1-5; TRBD1 is taken as the D call from the table, unchecked against the DNA. TRBV21-1 is a known pseudogene. The CDR3 is 17 amino acids. CDR3 DNA: TGTGCCAGCAGCAAAGAGGTCAGGCCCTATAGCAATCAGCCCCAGCATTTT. Translating gives CASSKEVRPYSNQPQHF.